What follows are 4 T cell receptor beta chains derived from one specimen sequenced in a study of blood T cell repertoires in COVID-19 (dated by TCRdb to the early 2020s). Library preparation used the immunoSEQ multiplex PCR assay. Entries here come from immuneACCESS through TCRdb and include only in-frame sequences with V and J called. Some clones fail to appear in such tables; in the studies checked, an unresolved V gene covers under half of the shortfall, and the cause of the remainder is unknown. This sample is represented by approximately 500,000 clones; roughly 88% of them were singletons. Under 4% of the sample is held by the ten biggest clonotypes. The sample was peripheral blood. The receptors stem from a human donor in a cohort sampled during active COVID-19.

V gene TRBV5-1 combines with J gene TRBJ2-5; 14 bases line up with TRBD2. Matching the DNA end better, TRBJ2-7 makes the J call doubtful. CDR3 length: 17 residues. The V gene's germline CDR1 is SGHRS and CDR2 YFSETQ. The CDR3 here is CASSLAGLAGGSYEQYF. CDR3 bases: TGCGCCAGCAGCTTGGCCGGACTAGCGGGAGGCTCCTACGAGCAGTACTTC.

The chain employs TRBV19 and TRBJ2-1; 8 bases fit TRBD1. V gave up 9 bases and J gave up 4 bases; unmatched junction bases: 8. This CDR3 region has 14 residues. CDR1 and CDR2 (germline): LNHDA, SQIVND (reference sequence). As DNA, the CDR3 is TGTGCCAGAATGGGGACAGGTCCTTACAATGAGCAGTTCTTC. It is translated as CARMGTGPYNEQFF.

V is TRBV27 and J is TRBJ1-2; D perhaps matches TRBD1 (6 bases). CDR1 and CDR2 (germline): MNHEY, SMNVEV (reference sequence). This CDR3 has 15 residues. Trimming took off 5 bases at V and 2 bases at J, with 15 bases between the two ends. DNA of the CDR3: TGTGCCAGCAGTCCTGCCTTTACAGGGAACTATGGCTACACCTTC. Its translation: CASSPAFTGNYGYTF.

J is TRBJ1-1 and V is TRBV5-1, with 7 bases identical to TRBD1. Germline values: CDR1 SGHRS, CDR2 YFSETQ. CDR3 length: 14 amino acids. V trimming: 6 bases; J trimming: 5 bases; junction bases outside the gene matches: 10. The CDR3 coding sequence is TGCGCCAGCAACCTAAACAGGGGAGGAACTGAAGCTTTCTTT. This sequence encodes CASNLNRGGTEAFF.